This T cell receptor (beta chain) comes out of a study of blood T cell repertoires in COVID-19. The CDR3 extends over 17 amino acids. V gave up 2 bases and J gave up 2 bases, with 16 bases separating them. Germline V lookup: CDR1 MDHEN, CDR2 SYDVKM. Method: immunoSEQ multiplex PCR; TCRdb's copy keeps in-frame clones and lacks some. This sample has around 200,000 clones, with approximately 87% found just once. This sequence was found in a person aged 70 to 85 with COVID-19, enrolled during active disease. The chain recombines TRBV28 with TRBJ1-5; D gene unclear. Sequenced input: peripheral blood. The chain's CDR3 is CASSLNFFAGGNQPQHF. CDR3 nucleotides: TGTGCCAGCAGTTTAAACTTTTTCGCGGGCGGCAATCAGCCCCAGCATTTT.